This T cell receptor beta chain originates from a study of blood T cell repertoires in COVID-19. Study processing details: Reference gene primer amplification gave estimated nucleated cell counts. The protocol was immunoSEQ multiplex PCR, while the TCRdb copy is restricted to in-frame clones and leaves out a portion. For V, J and clone size, that table is used; D and trimming come from the DNA. Of 250,000 to 300,000 clones in the sample, 75% to 95% were seen once. The length of the CDR3 is 18 residues. V was cut by 9 bases and J by 0 bases, with 24 bases left in between. In germline, CDR1 is LNHDA, CDR2 SQIVND (reference sequence).

The J gene is TRBJ2-1, the V gene TRBV19; TRBD1 might be the D (6 bases). The specimen was PBMCs or T cells enriched from blood (not recorded which). The receptor's source is a woman in her twenties or thirties who had recovered from COVID-19. The CDR3 DNA sequence: TGTGCCAGCACTCGACCGGGACAACTAGGGACCTCCTACAATGAGCAGTTCTTC. It yields the protein CASTRPGQLGTSYNEQFF.